Listed below are T cell receptor beta chains from one sample, sequenced in a study of T-cell memory formation after mild COVID-19. TCRdb called the 5' RACE reads again in MiXCR, with one record for every CDR3 protein. The data hold fewer than 350,000 distinct CDR3 sequences, with 8% to 9% observed a single time. The specimen was PBMCs or a T cell subset sorted from them (not recorded which). The receptors stem from a man between 18 and 29 years old who had mild COVID-19 (a few samples of this study predate the infection). Cell type and time point are not known. Each CDR3 is given with its conserved first and last residue. Fields, in order: V gene, D gene, clone size, J gene, CDR3 protein, CDR3 DNA. The D gene is left open where the match is weak. Rows give clone size only sometimes, using once, few, many, or a class for an expanded clone.

v_call: TRBV7-6; d_call: TRBD1; clone_size: -; j_call: TRBJ1-2; cdr3_aa: CASSHHQGEDGYTF; cdr3_nt: TGTGCCAGCAGTCACCATCAGGGGGAAGATGGCTACACCTTC
v_call: TRBV7-2; d_call: TRBD1; clone_size: many; j_call: TRBJ2-3; cdr3_aa: CASSFTGQGRDTQYF; cdr3_nt: TGTGCCAGCAGCTTCACGGGACAGGGGAGGGATACGCAGTATTTT
v_call: TRBV7-9; d_call: -; clone_size: many; j_call: TRBJ1-1; cdr3_aa: CASSRRLDTEAFF; cdr3_nt: TGTGCCAGCAGCCGCAGATTGGATACTGAAGCTTTCTTT
v_call: TRBV12-3/TRBV12-4; d_call: -; clone_size: -; j_call: TRBJ1-1; cdr3_aa: CASSLVRTNTEAFF; cdr3_nt: TGTGCCAGCAGTCTCGTAAGGACGAACACTGAAGCTTTCTTT
v_call: TRBV5-1; d_call: TRBD1; clone_size: many; j_call: TRBJ2-4; cdr3_aa: CASSLAPDRGDIQYF; cdr3_nt: TGCGCCAGCAGCTTGGCCCCGGACAGGGGGGACATTCAGTACTTC
v_call: TRBV12-3/TRBV12-4; d_call: -; clone_size: -; j_call: TRBJ2-7; cdr3_aa: CASRGEGGTAYEQYF; cdr3_nt: TGTGCCAGCAGGGGAGAGGGCGGGACAGCCTACGAGCAGTACTTC
v_call: TRBV7-6; d_call: TRBD2; clone_size: -; j_call: TRBJ2-3; cdr3_aa: CASSFSLAGGQTDTQYF; cdr3_nt: TGTGCCAGCAGCTTCTCTCTAGCGGGGGGGCAAACAGATACGCAGTATTTT
v_call: TRBV13; d_call: -; clone_size: -; j_call: TRBJ2-1; cdr3_aa: CASSFGGNEQFF; cdr3_nt: TGTGCCAGCAGCTTCGGGGGCAATGAGCAGTTCTTC
v_call: TRBV12-3/TRBV12-4; d_call: -; clone_size: -; j_call: TRBJ1-1; cdr3_aa: CASSLRRLNTEAFF; cdr3_nt: TGTGCCAGCAGTCTTAGACGGTTGAACACTGAAGCTTTCTTT
v_call: TRBV5-1; d_call: -; clone_size: -; j_call: TRBJ1-2; cdr3_aa: CASSRIGGGGYGYTF; cdr3_nt: TGCGCCAGCAGCCGCATCGGGGGGGGCGGCTATGGCTACACCTTC
v_call: TRBV6-1; d_call: -; clone_size: few; j_call: TRBJ2-3; cdr3_aa: CASKTAGSSDTQYF; cdr3_nt: TGTGCCAGCAAGACGGCAGGGTCAAGCGATACGCAGTATTTT
v_call: TRBV12-3/TRBV12-4; d_call: TRBD1; clone_size: -; j_call: TRBJ2-1; cdr3_aa: CASTSGTGGVNEQFF; cdr3_nt: TGTGCCAGCACCTCCGGGACAGGGGGCGTGAATGAGCAGTTCTTC
v_call: TRBV18; d_call: -; clone_size: many; j_call: TRBJ1-1; cdr3_aa: CASSPRAGVVEAFF; cdr3_nt: TGTGCCAGCTCACCCCGGGCAGGGGTGGTTGAAGCTTTCTTT
v_call: TRBV20-1; d_call: TRBD2; clone_size: -; j_call: TRBJ2-3; cdr3_aa: CSANTGGIAGPTDTQYF; cdr3_nt: TGCAGTGCTAACACGGGGGGAATAGCGGGGCCCACAGATACGCAGTATTTT
v_call: TRBV7-8; d_call: -; clone_size: few; j_call: TRBJ1-3; cdr3_aa: CASSLVSPGAIYF; cdr3_nt: TGTGCCAGCAGCTTAGTGAGCCCCGGGGCCATATATTTT
v_call: TRBV20-1; d_call: -; clone_size: -; j_call: TRBJ2-3; cdr3_aa: CSAREWGGSTDTQYF; cdr3_nt: TGCAGTGCTAGAGAGTGGGGCGGGAGCACAGATACGCAGTATTTT
v_call: TRBV6-1; d_call: -; clone_size: -; j_call: TRBJ1-3; cdr3_aa: CASPSGSHPSGNTIYF; cdr3_nt: TGTGCCAGCCCAAGCGGAAGCCATCCGTCTGGAAACACCATATATTTT
v_call: TRBV20-1; d_call: -; clone_size: few; j_call: TRBJ1-2; cdr3_aa: CSARDLFGYTF; cdr3_nt: TGCAGTGCTAGAGACCTGTTCGGCTACACCTTC
v_call: TRBV4-3; d_call: TRBD2; clone_size: -; j_call: TRBJ2-7; cdr3_aa: CASSRDGGAYEQYF; cdr3_nt: TGCGCCAGCAGCCGCGACGGGGGGGCCTACGAGCAGTACTTC
v_call: TRBV29-1; d_call: -; clone_size: few; j_call: TRBJ2-7; cdr3_aa: CSVPRDKSSYEQYF; cdr3_nt: TGCAGCGTCCCTCGGGACAAGAGCTCCTACGAGCAGTACTTC
v_call: TRBV6-5; d_call: TRBD2; clone_size: many; j_call: TRBJ2-3; cdr3_aa: CASSYSTSGGTDTQYF; cdr3_nt: TGTGCCAGCAGTTACTCGACTAGCGGGGGCACAGATACGCAGTATTTT
v_call: TRBV10-3; d_call: -; clone_size: few; j_call: TRBJ2-5; cdr3_aa: CAIRLGGGPHQETQYF; cdr3_nt: TGTGCCATACGACTAGGAGGGGGCCCACACCAAGAGACCCAGTACTTC
v_call: TRBV12-3/TRBV12-4; d_call: -; clone_size: few; j_call: TRBJ1-5; cdr3_aa: CASTVQGNQPQHF; cdr3_nt: TGTGCCAGCACCGTACAGGGCAATCAGCCCCAGCATTTT
v_call: TRBV6-2/TRBV6-3; d_call: TRBD1; clone_size: many; j_call: TRBJ1-5; cdr3_aa: CASTSRDRLTYSNQPQHF; cdr3_nt: TGTGCCAGCACCTCCCGGGACAGACTAACGTATAGCAATCAGCCCCAGCATTTT
v_call: TRBV5-1; d_call: -; clone_size: few; j_call: TRBJ2-7; cdr3_aa: CASSYDGSYEQYF; cdr3_nt: TGCGCCAGCAGCTATGACGGCTCCTACGAGCAGTACTTC
v_call: TRBV5-1; d_call: -; clone_size: many; j_call: TRBJ2-7; cdr3_aa: CASSLVGEGEQYF; cdr3_nt: TGCGCCAGCAGCTTAGTAGGGGAAGGCGAGCAGTACTTC
v_call: TRBV7-2; d_call: TRBD2; clone_size: many; j_call: TRBJ2-1; cdr3_aa: CASSISGTSGGTEQFF; cdr3_nt: TGTGCCAGCAGCATCTCCGGGACTAGCGGGGGGACGGAGCAGTTCTTC
v_call: TRBV11-2; d_call: TRBD2; clone_size: few; j_call: TRBJ2-3; cdr3_aa: CASSLGSSGESTDTQYF; cdr3_nt: TGTGCCAGCAGCTTAGGGTCTAGCGGGGAGAGCACAGATACGCAGTATTTT
v_call: TRBV12-3/TRBV12-4; d_call: -; clone_size: many; j_call: TRBJ1-2; cdr3_aa: CASKGGAYYGYTF; cdr3_nt: TGTGCCAGCAAGGGCGGGGCCTACTATGGCTACACCTTC
v_call: TRBV6-2/TRBV6-3; d_call: TRBD2; clone_size: few; j_call: TRBJ2-7; cdr3_aa: CASVHGPSGVYEQYF; cdr3_nt: TGTGCCAGCGTCCACGGGCCTAGCGGGGTTTACGAGCAGTACTTC
v_call: TRBV4-3; d_call: -; clone_size: many; j_call: TRBJ2-3; cdr3_aa: CASSQGGGGSIADTQYF; cdr3_nt: TGCGCCAGCAGCCAAGGGGGAGGGGGCAGTATCGCAGATACGCAGTATTTT
v_call: TRBV6-5; d_call: TRBD1; clone_size: -; j_call: TRBJ1-2; cdr3_aa: CASSYSAGTGTGYTF; cdr3_nt: TGTGCCAGCAGTTACTCAGCCGGGACAGGGACCGGCTACACCTTC
v_call: TRBV7-2; d_call: TRBD1; clone_size: many; j_call: TRBJ1-5; cdr3_aa: CASSLRQGDQPQHF; cdr3_nt: TGTGCCAGCAGCCTCCGACAGGGCGATCAGCCCCAGCATTTT
v_call: TRBV7-9; d_call: -; clone_size: few; j_call: TRBJ2-7; cdr3_aa: CASSPRGDHEQYF; cdr3_nt: TGTGCCAGCAGCCCCCGCGGGGACCACGAGCAGTACTTC
v_call: TRBV3-1; d_call: TRBD2; clone_size: few; j_call: TRBJ2-1; cdr3_aa: CASTLAGVTNEQFF; cdr3_nt: TGTGCCAGCACCTTAGCGGGGGTTACCAATGAGCAGTTCTTC
v_call: TRBV2; d_call: -; clone_size: few; j_call: TRBJ1-5; cdr3_aa: CASSTGNEWQPQHF; cdr3_nt: TGTGCCAGCAGTACAGGGAATGAATGGCAGCCCCAGCATTTT
v_call: TRBV7-9; d_call: -; clone_size: -; j_call: TRBJ2-3; cdr3_aa: CASSLEIGYSDTQYF; cdr3_nt: TGTGCCAGCAGCTTGGAGATAGGGTACTCGGATACGCAGTATTTT
v_call: TRBV12-3/TRBV12-4; d_call: TRBD2; clone_size: -; j_call: TRBJ2-7; cdr3_aa: CASSRTSGGSEQYF; cdr3_nt: TGTGCCAGCAGTCGGACTAGCGGGGGATCCGAGCAGTACTTC
v_call: TRBV5-1; d_call: -; clone_size: few; j_call: TRBJ1-2; cdr3_aa: CASSLGGDGSYGYTF; cdr3_nt: TGCGCCAGCAGCTTGGGGGGAGACGGAAGCTATGGCTACACCTTC
v_call: TRBV15; d_call: -; clone_size: -; j_call: TRBJ1-6; cdr3_aa: CATSRDGEGRSPLHF; cdr3_nt: TGTGCCACCAGCAGAGATGGGGAGGGCAGGTCACCCCTCCACTTT
v_call: TRBV7-9; d_call: TRBD1; clone_size: -; j_call: TRBJ1-3; cdr3_aa: CASSSQTGGSGNTIYF; cdr3_nt: TGTGCCAGCAGCTCCCAGACAGGGGGCTCTGGAAACACCATATATTTT
v_call: TRBV11-3; d_call: -; clone_size: -; j_call: TRBJ2-1; cdr3_aa: CASSLGGDDNEQFF; cdr3_nt: TGTGCCAGCAGCTTAGGGGGGGACGACAATGAGCAGTTCTTC
v_call: TRBV12-3/TRBV12-4; d_call: -; clone_size: -; j_call: TRBJ1-1; cdr3_aa: CASSPYAVAFF; cdr3_nt: TGTGCCAGCAGTCCCTACGCTGTGGCTTTCTTT
v_call: TRBV6-1; d_call: -; clone_size: -; j_call: TRBJ2-7; cdr3_aa: CASSEARGVYEQYF; cdr3_nt: TGTGCCAGCAGTGAAGCGCGAGGGGTCTACGAGCAGTACTTC
v_call: TRBV30; d_call: -; clone_size: few; j_call: TRBJ1-6; cdr3_aa: CAWSATSPLHF; cdr3_nt: TGTGCCTGGAGCGCTACTTCACCCCTCCACTTT
v_call: TRBV6-5; d_call: -; clone_size: many; j_call: TRBJ2-7; cdr3_aa: CASSYLGRGSHEQYF; cdr3_nt: TGTGCCAGCAGTTATCTTGGCAGGGGTTCCCACGAGCAGTACTTC
v_call: TRBV7-9; d_call: TRBD1; clone_size: few; j_call: TRBJ2-3; cdr3_aa: CASSPRTGAFVNTQYF; cdr3_nt: TGTGCCAGCAGCCCGAGGACAGGGGCGTTCGTGAATACGCAGTATTTT
v_call: TRBV6-6; d_call: -; clone_size: few; j_call: TRBJ1-2; cdr3_aa: CASTGSEGSYGYTF; cdr3_nt: TGTGCCAGCACCGGGTCGGAGGGGTCCTATGGCTACACCTTC
v_call: TRBV27; d_call: TRBD1; clone_size: -; j_call: TRBJ1-5; cdr3_aa: CASRPQGGQPQHF; cdr3_nt: TGTGCCAGCAGACCACAGGGGGGTCAGCCCCAGCATTTT
v_call: TRBV18; d_call: TRBD2; clone_size: few; j_call: TRBJ2-7; cdr3_aa: CASSLRTSGGYEQYF; cdr3_nt: TGTGCCAGCTCACTCCGGACTAGCGGGGGCTACGAGCAGTACTTC
v_call: TRBV28; d_call: -; clone_size: many; j_call: TRBJ2-3; cdr3_aa: CASSFGGRTTDTQYF; cdr3_nt: TGTGCCAGCAGTTTTGGAGGGCGGACCACAGATACGCAGTATTTT
v_call: TRBV7-3; d_call: -; clone_size: -; j_call: TRBJ2-1; cdr3_aa: CASSSTGDEQFF; cdr3_nt: TGTGCCAGCAGCTCAACTGGCGATGAGCAGTTCTTC
v_call: TRBV6-6; d_call: -; clone_size: -; j_call: TRBJ1-1; cdr3_aa: CASRPSEGPGGEAFF; cdr3_nt: TGTGCCAGCAGGCCAAGCGAGGGCCCCGGGGGTGAAGCTTTCTTT
v_call: TRBV11-2; d_call: TRBD2; clone_size: -; j_call: TRBJ2-7; cdr3_aa: CASSGGRGEPYEQYF; cdr3_nt: TGTGCCAGCAGCGGTGGGCGGGGGGAACCCTACGAGCAGTACTTC
v_call: TRBV7-6; d_call: TRBD2; clone_size: many; j_call: TRBJ2-3; cdr3_aa: CASSFGGGATDTQYF; cdr3_nt: TGTGCCAGCAGCTTCGGCGGGGGGGCCACAGATACGCAGTATTTT
v_call: TRBV20-1; d_call: -; clone_size: -; j_call: TRBJ2-6; cdr3_aa: CSASSGANVLTF; cdr3_nt: TGCAGTGCTAGTTCCGGGGCCAACGTCCTGACTTTC